This TCR beta chain appears in the sequencing data of a study of post-analysis software for immune sequencing data. This CDR3 spans 15 amino acids. V dropped 7 bases and J dropped 3; count of bases not matched to a gene: 8. Germline loops: CDR1 SQVTM, CDR2 ANQGSEA. Each TCR beta cDNA library carried unique molecular identifiers. TCRdb redid the calling of the PCR reads with MiXCR, one entry per CDR3 protein. The sample yields approximately 730,000 distinct CDR3 sequences, 30% seen once. This clonotype was observed a few times. No antigen is known for it. Findings and caveats of the study: TRBV segments more frequent in patients than in controls numbered several and included TRBV5-6, TRBV5-1 and TRBV20-1.

This sequence joins TRBV29-1 and TRBJ2-1; TRBD2 agrees at 11 bases. The specimen was blood. The receptor comes from a girl aged 5 to 17 with multiple sclerosis. CDR3: CSASISGRDYNEQFF. In DNA form, the CDR3 reads TGCAGCGCCTCCATTAGCGGGAGGGACTACAATGAGCAGTTCTTC.